This TCR beta chain was retrieved from a study of T cells expressing NK-cell markers. Across the study: Most of the eight sequenced donors tested HCMV-seropositive; one tested seronegative. Overall study findings and caveats: For over 5 donors, the dominant NKG2C+ clonotypes made up about 1.0-7.5% of their CD8+ T cells. Whether expanded NKG2C+ T cell clones were HCMV specific stayed uncertain.

The authors made TCR beta cDNA libraries by 5'RACE template switching. This switching added a universal primer site and UMIs. For each CDR3 protein, TCRdb gives one entry from its re-call of the 5' RACE reads, without DNA. Across about 380,000 distinct CDR3 sequences, the top ten clones capture around 5.2% of the sample. As to this clonotype: Its antigen is unknown.

Germline loops: CDR1 MNHGY, CDR2 SVAAGI. The CDR3 spans 15 residues. The sequence came from a man aged 18-75 years in good health. The V and J genes are TRBV6-9 and TRBJ2-7; TCRdb's D call of TRBD2 is untestable without DNA. The sample consisted of blood T cells: a sorted CD56 or NKG2C T cell subset, CD4+ or CD8+ T cells, or bulk PBMC T cells (not recorded which). CDR3 sequence: CASNTGGAGAYEQYF.